This TCR beta chain was recovered during a study of T-cell reconstitution after alpha-beta-depleted transplantation in children (dated by TCRdb to about 2016). Looking at the study overall: Using TCR repertoire profiling, the study quantitatively followed how T-cell immune reconstitution unfolded in children after TCRalphabeta/CD19-depleted allogeneic hematopoietic cell transplantation.

Results and caveats for the whole study, not just this receptor: Apparently early alphabetaT-cell count recovery about two months after transplant reportedly relied on only several hundred rapidly expanded clones derived from non-depleted graft cells. The frequencies of hyperexpanded clones fell over the following months, and after one year, T-cell counts and TCRbeta diversity were mostly attributed to newly produced T cells. In some patients, the high TCRbeta diversity seen at day 60 was put down to recipient T cells and intrathymic progenitors that had survived conditioning.

The germline V gene gives CDR1 as KGHSH and CDR2 as LQKENI. V is reduced by 2 bases and J by 7 bases, leaving a spacing of 12 bases between them. Reading from cysteine to phenylalanine, the CDR3 counts 13 amino acids. Of the read, only the CDR3 DNA is kept; its 39 bases are in frame from base 1. In the paper's terms, the treatment or condition label means: allogeneic hematopoietic cell transplantation with graft depleted of TCRalphabeta T cells and CD19 B cells. The transplant recipients were children given TCRalphabeta/CD19-depleted allogeneic hematopoietic cell grafts. Libraries were made using PCR. Sequencing relied on an Illumina HiSeq 2500. TCR library preparation used molecular barcoding, with unique molecular identifiers applied to normalize quantification of the TCRbeta repertoire. Through fastp at Q25 and MiXCR, TCRdb rebuilt clones from the public reads, retaining in-frame beta chains. Entries are consolidated by CDR3 protein sequence, retaining the most common genes and DNA. For this sample the table gives hundreds of thousands of distinct CDR3 sequences, of which 17% were detected only once. About two fifths of the sample is in the top ten clones.

This clonotype was recorded a few times. Its antigen target is currently unknown. No base qualities exist here, and no much larger clone lies one base off it. The chain couples TRBV18 to TRBJ2-7; the D segment cannot be called with confidence. Source: PBMCs, mostly from graft donor cells, taken 360 days after TCRalphabeta/CD19-depleted stem cell transplant. This receptor was identified in a male patient under 10 years old who had a stem cell transplant for acute lymphoblastic leukemia, so the T cells may come from the graft donor. DNA sequence: TGTGCCAGCTCACCAGGGTCCCTATGGGAGCAGTACTTC. Translation gives CASSPGSLWEQYF.